This TCR beta chain appears in the sequencing data of a study of shared clonotypes between healthy human individuals. Study conclusions and caveats: At large depth, rarefaction still showed sorted-subset sequencing to be incomplete. Clonotypes shared by all four sorted-subset donors had higher generation probabilities than non-shared clonotypes.

The input for sorted-subset replicate PCRs was approximately 200 ng DNA, 25,000 to 35,000 T cell genomes. As processed by the authors: From ImmunoSEQ came sequences covering only the junction and carrying no quality scores, so filtering differed. The repertoire was sequenced with immunoSEQ multiplex PCR; TCRdb's copy has only in-frame clones and lacks some. The V and J calls and the clone size are those of that table, but D and trimming were determined from the DNA. The sample lists hundreds of thousands of clones, around 95% occurring once. V lost 3 bases and J 8 bases, leaving 10 bases between the germline ends. Germline V gene sequence: CDR1 WSHSY, CDR2 SAAADI. This CDR3 is 12 amino acids long. With respect to this clone: Its antigen remains unidentified.

Naive CD8 isolation took CD45RO-negative cells positively selected for CCR7 and excluded terminally differentiated effector memory CD45RA+ cells. The sample comprised naive CD8+ T cells sorted from blood. This chain uses TRBV10-2 with TRBJ1-1; unclear D gene. This clonotype was obtained from a woman in her 30s in good health. The CDR3 nucleotides are TGCGCCAGCAGTGATCGGAACATGGAAGCTTTCTTT. Protein sequence: CASSDRNMEAFF.